Each of the 27 T cell receptor beta chains below was sequenced from the same sample in a study of a mutant IDH1 vaccine in newly diagnosed glioma. These receptors' targets are unknown. The method was immunoSEQ multiplex PCR; TCRdb's version includes in-frame clones alone and lacks a portion of them. The sample records about 56,000 clones, about nine tenths being singletons. Specified time point: week 35, safety follow-up. Doses comprised 300 ug of mutant IDH1 20-mer peptide each, plus topical imiquimod. Sequenced here: PBMCs, sampled from a glioma patient whose treatment included an IDH1 peptide vaccine. The receptors here all came from a middle-aged man with glioma.

The chain links TRBV27 to TRBJ2-3; possibly TRBD1 for D (5 bases). From germline, CDR1 is MNHEY and CDR2 SMNVEV (reference sequence). The CDR3 length is 14 residues. The germline V and J ends were trimmed by 4 bases and 3 bases, with 11 bases remaining between them. Here the CDR3 reads CASSYRQSTDTQYF. The CDR3 nucleotides read TGTGCCAGCAGTTATAGACAGAGTACAGATACGCAGTATTTT.

The chain employs TRBV28 and TRBJ2-7; D is possibly TRBD1 or TRBD2 (5 bases each). The CDR3 spans 15 residues. V lost 6 bases and J 0 bases, leaving 15 bases between the germline ends. CDR1 and CDR2 (germline): MDHEN, SYDVKM. The CDR3 protein is CASRAQGGSSYEQYF. The CDR3 bases are TGTGCCAGCAGGGCCCAGGGTGGGAGCTCCTACGAGCAGTACTTC. The full variable domain, its missing parts supplied by reference TRBV28 and TRBJ2-7, is DVKVTQSSRYLVKRTGEKVFLECVQDMDHENMFWYRQDPGLGLRLIYFSYDVKMKEKGDIPEGYSVSREKKERFSLILESASTNQTSMYLCASRAQGGSSYEQYFGPGTRLTVT.

The chain carries TRBV5-4 and TRBJ2-7, with 7 positions matching TRBD2. CDR3 length equals 15 residues. Germline-derived CDR1 and CDR2 are SGHNT and YYREEE (reference sequence). Trimming removed 0 bases from V and 6 bases from J; junction bases left unmatched: 9. CDR3: CASSLAGGRVVEQYF. In DNA, the CDR3 is TGTGCCAGCAGCTTGGCTGGTGGGAGGGTGGTCGAGCAGTACTTC.

The chain combines TRBV5-4 with TRBJ1-4, with D possibly matching TRBD1 (6 bases). The CDR3 consists of 14 residues. The V gene lost 0 bases and the J gene lost 8 bases, with 11 bases spanning the gap. The germline gives CDR1 SGHNT, CDR2 YYREEE (reference sequence). The CDR3 nucleotides are TGTGCCAGCAGCTTGGACAGGGAGAGGGAAAAACTGTTTTTT. This gives the protein CASSLDREREKLFF. Filled out from reference TRBV5-4 and TRBJ1-4, the complete variable domain reads ETGVTQSPTHLIKTRGQQVTLRCSSQSGHNTVSWYQQALGQGPQFIFQYYREEENGRGNFPPRFSGLQFPNYSSELNVNALELDDSALYLCASSLDREREKLFFGSGTQLSVL.

This clone was seen a handful of times. The rearrangement uses TRBV5-6 and TRBJ1-4; possible D gene TRBD1, 5 bases. Trimming took 5 bases from V and 0 from J, leaving 11 bases between them. The germline CDR1 and CDR2 sequences are SGHDT and YYEEEE. The CDR3 has 15 residues. CDR3 in DNA: TGTGCCAGCAGTCGGGACTTTGCAACTAATGAAAAACTGTTTTTT. It translates to CASSRDFATNEKLFF.

This rearrangement joins TRBV5-1 to TRBJ2-1; D may be TRBD1 (6 bases). Deletions cut 2 bases from V and 7 bases from J, with 13 bases between. CDR3 size: 14 residues. Germline lookup yields CDR1 SGHRS and CDR2 YFSETQ. The CDR3 DNA sequence: TGCGCCAGCAGCTTAGGGCCCCAGGGGAATGAGCAGTTCTTC. It encodes CASSLGPQGNEQFF.

The chain has TRBV5-4 and TRBJ1-2; no firm D call. Trimming left V 0 bases short and J 8 bases short, with 14 bases between. The CDR3 extends over 14 amino acids. Germline CDR1 reads SGHNT; CDR2 reads YYREEE (reference sequence). DNA for the CDR3: TGTGCCAGCAGCTTGGCCCTGGGGTCGGAGGGCTACACCTTC. It codes for CASSLALGSEGYTF.

The chain carries TRBV2 and TRBJ1-2, with D hard to call. Germline-derived CDR1 and CDR2 are SNHLY and FYNNEI. The CDR3 spans 16 residues. V was cut by 0 bases and J by 4 bases, with 15 bases left in between. CDR3 bases: TGTGCCAGCAGTGAAGCGGTCGACGGGCAGGCCTATGGCTACACCTTC. Translating it yields CASSEAVDGQAYGYTF.

This chain joins TRBV6-1 and TRBJ2-4, with no clear D. Germline CDR1 MNHNS, CDR2 SASEGT. CDR3 length equals 12 residues. Trimming pared 6 bases from V and 7 bases from J, leaving 10 bases between. CDR3 nucleotide sequence: TGTGCCAGCAGGATCAATCGGAACATTCAGTACTTC. This sequence encodes CASRINRNIQYF.

CDR3 in amino acids: CASSPDRGRNEQFF. The CDR3 DNA sequence: TGTGCCAGCAGCCCGGACAGGGGGAGGAATGAGCAGTTCTTC. The chain links TRBV7-2 to TRBJ2-1; TRBD1 aligns across 10 bases. There are 14 residues in the CDR3. The V segment lost 5 bases and the J segment 7 bases; nucleotides outside the gene matches: 5. Germline CDR1 is SGHTA and CDR2 is FQGNSA.

The chain links TRBV9 to TRBJ1-6, with D perhaps matching TRBD1 (5 bases). The CDR3 has 18 residues. The V end lost 0 bases, the J end lost 7 bases, and 20 bases lay between the germline ends. The germline V gene has CDR1 SGDLS and CDR2 YYNGEE. This CDR3 is CASSVVPGPGFGNSPLHF. For the CDR3, the DNA is TGTGCCAGCAGCGTAGTACCGGGACCCGGATTCGGGAATTCACCCCTCCACTTT.

This rearrangement joins TRBV7-2 to TRBJ2-1; TRBD2 matches at 15 bases. After removal of 0 bases from V and 9 bases from J, the junction contained 6 bases not matched to a gene. Germline loops: CDR1 SGHTA, CDR2 FQGNSA. The CDR3 is 17 amino acids. The CDR3 bases are TGTGCCAGCAGCTTAGCTCGGACTAGCGGGAGGGTGGCTGAGCAGTTCTTC. Translation: CASSLARTSGRVAEQFF.

The genes are TRBV5-1 and TRBJ1-3; no definite D call. Germline-derived CDR1 and CDR2 are SGHRS and YFSETQ. The CDR3 has 15 residues. V was cut by 0 bases and J by 0 bases, with 7 bases left in between. The CDR3 nucleotides read TGCGCCAGCAGCTTGGGGCATTCCTCTGGAAACACCATATATTTT. This encodes CASSLGHSSGNTIYF.

CDR3 loop: CASSPWGDTQETQYF. DNA for the CDR3: TGTGCCAGCTCACCATGGGGGGACACACAAGAGACCCAGTACTTC. The genes are TRBV18 and TRBJ2-5; D is possibly TRBD1 or TRBD2 (6 bases each). The V end lost 2 bases, the J end lost 2 bases, and 12 bases lay between the germline ends. Germline lookup yields CDR1 KGHSH and CDR2 LQKENI. This CDR3 is 15 amino acids long.

This chain links TRBV2 with TRBJ1-2, with 7 positions matching TRBD1. CDR1 SNHLY and CDR2 FYNNEI come from the germline V gene. This CDR3 is built from 14 residues. The junction had 9 bases not matched to a gene; V was cut back by 5 bases and J by 6 bases. This CDR3 is CASSLTGAIDGYTF. The CDR3 DNA follows: TGTGCCAGCAGTCTCACAGGGGCGATCGATGGCTACACCTTC.

The genes are TRBV18 and TRBJ1-5; 7 nucleotides line up with TRBD1. The CDR3 spans 16 residues. The germline CDR1 and CDR2 sequences are KGHSH and LQKENI. With V trimmed by 2 bases and J by 5 bases, 9 bases remained unmatched. The chain's CDR3 is CASSPISWTGDQPQHF. Here the CDR3 DNA reads TGTGCCAGCTCACCAATTTCGTGGACAGGAGATCAGCCCCAGCATTTT. The entire variable domain, with the rest obtained from reference TRBV18 and TRBJ1-5, is as follows: NAGVMQNPRHLVRRRGQEARLRCSPMKGHSHVYWYRQLPEEGLKFMVYLQKENIIDESGMPKERFSAEFPKEGPSILRIQQVVRGDSAAYFCASSPISWTGDQPQHFGDGTRLSIL.

The rearrangement joins TRBV4-2 to TRBJ1-2; 9 bases fit TRBD1. Unmatched junction bases numbered 9, after V lost 3 bases and J lost 4 bases. Germline assignment: CDR1 LGHNA and CDR2 YNFKEQ. CDR3 length equals 16 residues. The CDR3 DNA follows: TGTGCCAGCAGCCAGACCGGGACAGGGAGTTCCTATGGCTACACCTTC. Encoded protein: CASSQTGTGSSYGYTF.

The V and J genes are TRBV5-6 and TRBJ1-2, with a possible D match to TRBD1 (5 bases). Germline CDR1 and CDR2: SGHDT and YYEEEE. This CDR3 comprises 14 residues. Trimming stripped 4 bases from V and 3 bases from J, with 13 bases between. The CDR3 region is CASSRGTRDYGYTF. DNA for the CDR3: TGTGCCAGCAGCAGAGGGACGCGGGACTATGGCTACACCTTC.

The rearrangement links TRBV7-3 to TRBJ2-7; TRBD1 matches at 8 bases. J gave up 2 bases and V 10 bases, and 7 bases lay outside the gene matches. CDR1 and CDR2 from the germline V gene are SGHTA and FQGTGA. The CDR3 extends over 13 amino acids. The CDR3 coding sequence is TGTGCCAACCTGGACAGGGCCACCTACGAGCAGTACTTC. Protein product: CANLDRATYEQYF.

CDR3 residues: CASSLWGGDSGANVLTF. The CDR3 DNA reads as TGTGCCAGCAGTTTATGGGGTGGGGACTCTGGGGCCAACGTCCTGACTTTC. The chain combines TRBV28 with TRBJ2-6; unclear D gene. Germline assignment: CDR1 MDHEN and CDR2 SYDVKM. With 0 bases removed from V and 0 bases from J, the gap between germline ends came to 9 bases. The CDR3 length is 17 residues.

This chain links TRBV7-7 with TRBJ2-2; possibly TRBD1 for D (5 bases). The CDR3 is 14 amino acids. Germline CDR1 is SSHAT and CDR2 is FNYEAQ (reference sequence). V was cut by 1 base and J by 6 bases, with 9 bases left in between. CDR3 nucleotide sequence: TGTGCCAGCAGCTTAGTCGAAGGGGCCGGGGAGCTGTTTTTT. Translation: CASSLVEGAGELFF.

In DNA, the CDR3 is TGCGCCAGCAGCCGCCCCCGGACAGGGGGCGACGAGCAGTACTTC. Protein: CASSRPRTGGDEQYF. The chain carries TRBV5-1 and TRBJ2-7, with TRBD1 matching over 11 bases. The CDR3 is made up of 15 amino acids. V lost 4 bases and J lost 5; bases outside the gene matches: 8. The germline V gene has CDR1 SGHRS and CDR2 YFSETQ.

This chain joins TRBV19 and TRBJ2-7, with 10 positions matching TRBD2. The CDR3 consists of 14 residues. The V gene end was trimmed by 4 bases and the J gene end by 0 bases; junction bases not matched to a gene: 0. Germline-derived CDR1 and CDR2 are LNHDA and SQIVND (reference sequence). The CDR3 DNA sequence: TGTGCCAGTAGTACTAGCGGGAGCTCCTACGAGCAGTACTTC. As protein: CASSTSGSSYEQYF.

The V gene is TRBV6-6, the J gene TRBJ2-3; D is possibly TRBD1 or TRBD2 (5 bases each). V was cut by 6 bases and J by 2 bases, with 15 bases left in between. Germline V gene lookup returns CDR1 MNHNY and CDR2 SVGAGI (reference sequence). This CDR3 region has 15 residues. CDR3 sequence reads: CASSYGAPLTDTQYF. The CDR3 DNA reads TGTGCCAGCAGCTACGGGGCTCCCCTCACAGATACGCAGTATTTT.

The chain joins TRBV5-1 to TRBJ2-1, with a tentative D call TRBD2 (6 bases). The V end was cut by 0 bases, the J end by 9 bases, with 19 bases between. The germline gives CDR1 SGHRS, CDR2 YFSETQ. This CDR3 comprises 16 residues. The CDR3 is CASSLEGGVLSREQFF. The CDR3 DNA reads TGCGCCAGCAGCTTGGAGGGCGGGGTCCTGAGCCGTGAGCAGTTCTTC.

This rearrangement joins TRBV25-1 to TRBJ1-2; 7 nucleotides line up with TRBD1. Germline values: CDR1 MGHDK, CDR2 SYGVNS. The CDR3 consists of 12 residues. V was pared by 8 bases and J by 4 bases, with 4 bases of the junction left unmatched. CDR3 coding DNA: TGTGCCAGCGGAGGACAGGTCTATGGCTACACCTTC. Protein product: CASGGQVYGYTF.

This rearrangement joins TRBV7-9 to TRBJ1-2; D unclear. Between the trimmed V and J ends, which lost 3 bases and 5 bases, there was a span of 7 bases. This CDR3 has 12 amino acids. Germline values: CDR1 SEHNR, CDR2 FQNEAQ (reference sequence). CDR3: CASSLEVYGYTF. The CDR3 DNA reads TGTGCCAGCAGCTTGGAGGTTTATGGCTACACCTTC.